This TCR beta chain comes out of a study of CD8 T cells in ankylosing spondylitis. Germline values: CDR1 SGHRS, CDR2 YFSETQ. CDR3 size: 14 residues. V was clipped by 4 bases and J by 3 bases, with 13 bases between them. Broader study findings: One TCR beta motif, made up of roughly 8 highly homologous variants, appeared characteristic of ankylosing spondylitis blood.

MiXCR, applied by TCRdb to the 5' RACE reads, yields one record per CDR3 protein. The sample yields 240,000 or so distinct CDR3 sequences, about 10% seen once. This clonotype was seen ten or more times. Its antigen is unidentified. Sequencing was done on a sample of blood, either unsorted or a sorted T cell fraction (not recorded which). The V call is TRBV5-1, the J call TRBJ2-5; the D gene could be TRBD1 or TRBD2 (5 bases each). This receptor was identified in a male donor with ankylosing spondylitis or in good health (not recorded which). CDR3 bases: TGCGCCAGCAGCCTTTGGGACGGGGAAGAGACCCAGTACTTC. Translating it yields CASSLWDGEETQYF.